The TCR beta chain under discussion was sequenced for a study of T cell responses to AZD1222 COVID-19 vaccine. The study, taken as a whole, reports: AZD1222 recipients seropositive at baseline numbered only 6 or 7.

Sequencing used immunoSEQ multiplex PCR; TCRdb keeps in-frame clones, though not all of them. The sample lists fewer than 150,000 clones; 88% were seen once. CDR1 is LNHDA, CDR2 SQIVND, per germline (reference sequence). CDR3 length: 16 amino acids. The ends lost 5 bases at V and 0 bases at J; junction bases unmatched: 9. On this clone itself: Its antigen is still unknown.

The sequence was collected from an adult who received the AZD1222 COVID-19 vaccine. Here the sequenced sample was peripheral blood, taken 28 days after the second AZD1222 dose. This chain uses TRBV19 with TRBJ2-7, with 8 positions matching TRBD1. This chain's CDR3 is CASSAFGTGLSYEQYF. The DNA for the CDR3 is TGTGCCAGTAGTGCTTTCGGGACAGGCCTCTCCTACGAGCAGTACTTC.